Listed here are 3 T cell receptor beta chains from one sample, sequenced in a study of T cell responses to AZD1222 COVID-19 vaccine. Sequencing was performed with immunoSEQ multiplex PCR; in TCRdb, only in-frame clones are kept and a portion is missing. The sample includes more than 95,000 clones, approximately 88% seen only once; the top ten take more than 6.5%. This specimen consisted of peripheral blood, obtained on day 0 of AZD1222 vaccination. The receptors come from an adult in good health.

V and J are TRBV6-5 and TRBJ2-1, with 11 bases fitting TRBD1. J lost 8 bases, V lost 5 bases, and 8 bases had no gene match. CDR1 is MNHEY, CDR2 SVGAGI, per germline. The CDR3 has 15 amino acids. The CDR3 DNA sequence: TGTGCCAGCAGTCGAGGGACAGGGGGAAGGGATGAGCAGTTCTTC. It yields the protein CASSRGTGGRDEQFF.

V and J are TRBV19 and TRBJ2-1, with a possible D match to TRBD2 (5 bases). CDR1 and CDR2 (germline): LNHDA, SQIVND (reference sequence). Trimming removed 4 bases at V and 1 base at J, with 17 bases between. The CDR3 has 17 residues. This CDR3 is CASSTWEITRSYNEQFF. CDR3 DNA: TGTGCCAGTAGTACGTGGGAGATTACGAGGTCCTACAATGAGCAGTTCTTC.

The chain recombines TRBV19 with TRBJ2-4; D unresolved. V was clipped by 6 bases and J by 5 bases, with 11 bases between them. The CDR3 covers 13 residues. The germline CDR1 and CDR2 sequences are LNHDA and SQIVND (reference sequence). The CDR3 coding sequence is TGTGCCAGTAGAACGACACTTGAAAACATTCAGTACTTC. Its translation is CASRTTLENIQYF.